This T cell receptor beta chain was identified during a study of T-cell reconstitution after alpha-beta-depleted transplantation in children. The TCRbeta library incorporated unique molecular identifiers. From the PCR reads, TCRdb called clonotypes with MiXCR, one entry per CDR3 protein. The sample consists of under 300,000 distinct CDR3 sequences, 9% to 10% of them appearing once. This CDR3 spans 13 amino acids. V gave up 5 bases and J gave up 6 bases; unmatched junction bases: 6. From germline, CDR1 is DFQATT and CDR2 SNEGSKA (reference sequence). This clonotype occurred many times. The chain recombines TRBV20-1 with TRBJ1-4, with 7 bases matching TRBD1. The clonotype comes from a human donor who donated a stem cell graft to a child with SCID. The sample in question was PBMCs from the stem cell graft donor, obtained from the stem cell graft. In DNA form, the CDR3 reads TGCAGTGCTGGCGGGAGGGGGCATGAAAAACTGTTTTTT. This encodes CSAGGRGHEKLFF.